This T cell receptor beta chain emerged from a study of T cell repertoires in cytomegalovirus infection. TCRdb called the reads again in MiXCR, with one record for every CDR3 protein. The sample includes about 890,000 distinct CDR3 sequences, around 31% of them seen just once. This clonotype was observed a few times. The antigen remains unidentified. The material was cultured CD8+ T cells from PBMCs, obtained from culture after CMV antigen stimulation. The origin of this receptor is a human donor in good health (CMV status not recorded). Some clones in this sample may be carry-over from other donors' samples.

The CDR3 coding sequence is TGTGCCAGCAGCCCCTCGTCGGGGGGGCAGGGGTCGCAGTATTTT. Its translation: CASSPSSGGQGSQYF. This chain connects TRBV27 to TRBJ2-3; 8 positions match TRBD2. The V and J ends lost 6 bases and 10 bases, in that order; junction bases with no gene match: 15. The length of the CDR3 is 15 residues. In germline, CDR1 is MNHEY, CDR2 SMNVEV (reference sequence).